Reported below is one T cell receptor beta chain. In this sample, this clonotype turned up a few times. The clone's antigen remains unknown. Within one base of it there is no much larger clone, and no base qualities were kept. This specimen comes from a study of human T cells and chemical hapten exposure (dated by TCRdb to the early 2020s). Notes on the research overall: For sensitization, 2% DPC in acetone was applied to a 2 cm by 2 cm area of upper inner arm skin. Patch tests used Finn chambers with 0.01% DPC on the upper back, scored after 6 days by International Contact Dermatitis Research Group standards. Patients additionally received weekly therapeutic DPC doses to the scalp throughout the approximately 25-week study period. For TCR sequencing, blood came from twenty-nine alopecia patients at anywhere from one to four time points (pre-sensitization, 2, 6 and 24 weeks). In alopecia patients, the study followed how the peripheral blood TCR repertoire changed in vivo over primary and secondary sensitization to diphenylcyclopropenone (DPC), a hapten. Libraries were combined into a pool for sequencing, and differences in TCR yield between samples came mainly from small differences in library volumes within the pool. The patient cohort, mostly female, included alopecia areata with under or over 50% scalp involvement, alopecia totalis and alopecia universalis. Blood samples were taken from patients before sensitization (week 0) and at 2, 6 and about 24 weeks after DPC sensitization. General study outcomes and caveats: Expanded TCRs formed significantly more large CDR3 similarity clusters than pre-sensitization or healthy control sets, consistent with antigen-driven responses. The number of TCRs above 1 in 1000 frequency did not change with DPC sensitization; there was no evidence of global repertoire structure alterations. All patients had alopecia, a presumed autoimmune disease, so their immune response might differ from that of healthy individuals. Repeated subsampling changed both the strength of the expansion versus patch-test correlation and the threshold at which the correlation became significant. Patch test score correlated positively with the number of PT1 expanded TCRs, reaching significance at thresholds 8, 16 and 32 but not at 4.

This specimen's time point label, per the study, means: patch test 1, 2 weeks after DPC sensitization. This specimen's treatment or condition label, interpreted: therapeutic diphenylcyclopropenone sensitization with weekly scalp DPC. At each patch-test visit, blood was drawn before the patch test was applied. Eligible patients were aged 18 to 70, diagnosed with alopecia, deemed suitable for DPC therapy, and excluded if pregnant. Total RNA was extracted from unfractionated whole blood that had been collected in Tempus Blood RNA tubes. Libraries came from RACE. The sequencer listed for this sample is NextSeq 500. During library preparation, unique molecular identifiers were attached to individual cDNA molecules so that TCRs could be counted in a quantitative, reproducible way. From each blood RNA sample, both TCR alpha and TCR beta chains were sequenced. The original methods were these. A median of approximately 96,000 TCRs per sample was observed, with a range of roughly 23,224 to 700,000. V, J and CDR3 annotation of the TCR reads was performed with the Decombinator software suite. For the PS versus PT1 abundance plots, all samples were subsampled to the same number of TCRs (28,000). TCRs were defined as expanded if absent before sensitization and observed at least eight times at the 2-week time point. In TCRdb, the public reads were trimmed at Q25 with fastp and aligned with MiXCR, with productive beta chains retained. Identical CDR3 protein sequences are pooled into one entry, listed with their most common genes and DNA. The V and J calls were not made by the authors but by TCRdb's processing. For this sample the table gives 180,000 or so distinct CDR3 sequences, of which about 14% were detected only once. Jointly, the top ten make up 1.7% of the sample.

V trim: 4 bases; J trim: 4 bases; unmatched bases: 14. The germline V gene (reference sequence) sets CDR1 to SGHNT and CDR2 to YYREEE. The CDR3 measures 17 amino acids from cysteine to phenylalanine. Of all the DNA, just the CDR3 is kept, 51 bases in frame from base 1. The material was whole blood, obtained in connection with sensitization to the hapten diphenylcyclopropenone (DPC). This receptor was identified in a woman in her thirties with alopecia areata. Some clones in this sample may be carry-over from other donors' samples. Here the chain combines TRBV5-4 and TRBJ2-3; a stretch of 8 junction bases matches TRBD2. The CDR3 is CASSLVVGGAGADTQYF. The DNA is TGTGCCAGCAGCCTAGTAGTCGGGGGGGCCGGGGCAGATACGCAGTATTTT.